This T cell receptor beta chain was identified during a study of blood T cell repertoires in COVID-19 (TCRdb year 2020). Describing the broader study: The collaborator samples originated in the United States, Italy and Spain and spanned the acute and convalescent phases of COVID-19. Subjects who had been exposed to COVID-19, were actively infected with it, or had recovered from it provided the deeply sampled blood TCRbeta repertoires that made up the dataset. HLA class I and class II types, where available, came from metadata supplied by the sample provider rather than from assay-based typing. Sample metadata almost always included a de-identified subject ID, COVID-19 status, age in years and sex. The samples were drawn from the first 160 participants of the ongoing ImmuneRACE study and from 1,254 subjects provided by 6 global collaborators. The prospective study material was composed of cDNA or gDNA derived from T cells, B-cell-depleted T cells, or PBMCs. The repertoires were released in a freely available public database intended as a resource for research on the immune response to SARS-CoV-2.

Sequences MNHEY (CDR1) and SVGAGI (CDR2) are obtained from the germline V gene. The CDR3 has 14 amino acids, counting the end cysteine and phenylalanine. Here the CDR3 DNA is all that survives: 42 bases in frame from base 1. V lost 7 bases and J lost 5 bases, and the count of bases not matched to a germline gene is 8. TCRbeta CDR3 regions were amplified from genomic DNA using the immunoSEQ Assay, a bias-controlled multiplex PCR. The source study handled its data this way. Within the assay, amplification of reference gene primers was used to estimate how many nucleated cells each sample contained. To quantify the absolute abundance of each unique TCRbeta CDR3 rearrangement, sequence reads were collapsed and filtered. For each sample, productive Simpson clonality was calculated as the square root of Simpson's diversity index over productive rearrangements. Not all clones reach the TCRdb copy of this immuneACCESS table, which keeps in-frame sequences only. Checked studies attribute under half of the gap to unresolved V genes and leave the rest unexplained. The DNA was the basis for D and trimming; V, J and clone size are from that table. A total of 150,000 to 200,000 clones appear in this sample, 88% of them only once. The ten most abundant clones make up roughly 9% of the sample.

The study at large found these results: The quantity of clinical and demographic metadata differed by source and by participant and was supplied without curation.

Details on this clone: The specificity of this receptor is unknown. Per-nucleotide qualities are absent, and no much larger clonotype sits a single base away.

Participants in the prospective study were aged 18 to 89 years, lived in under 30 United States geographic areas, and enrolled through a virtual design. Cohort assignment in the prospective study relied on participant-reported clinical history from a screening survey and a study questionnaire. Recovered participants in ImmuneRACE Cohort 3 were defined by two consecutive negative NP/OP PCR tests, clearance by a healthcare professional, or resolution of symptoms. Mobile phlebotomists in the prospective study collected whole blood, serum and a nasopharyngeal or oropharyngeal swab from every participant. Prospective study participants could optionally give additional blood draws and questionnaires over a roughly 2-month period. Before DNA extraction, prospective study blood samples were shipped either frozen or at room temperature.

The chain employs TRBV6-5 and TRBJ2-7; the junction holds 10 bases that match TRBD2. The sample taken for sequencing was PBMCs or T cells enriched from blood (not recorded which). The clonotype originates from a young woman who had recovered from COVID-19. The CDR3 protein sequence reads: CASMPGLANHEQYF. The sequenced DNA: TGTGCCAGCATGCCGGGACTAGCGAATCACGAGCAGTACTTC.